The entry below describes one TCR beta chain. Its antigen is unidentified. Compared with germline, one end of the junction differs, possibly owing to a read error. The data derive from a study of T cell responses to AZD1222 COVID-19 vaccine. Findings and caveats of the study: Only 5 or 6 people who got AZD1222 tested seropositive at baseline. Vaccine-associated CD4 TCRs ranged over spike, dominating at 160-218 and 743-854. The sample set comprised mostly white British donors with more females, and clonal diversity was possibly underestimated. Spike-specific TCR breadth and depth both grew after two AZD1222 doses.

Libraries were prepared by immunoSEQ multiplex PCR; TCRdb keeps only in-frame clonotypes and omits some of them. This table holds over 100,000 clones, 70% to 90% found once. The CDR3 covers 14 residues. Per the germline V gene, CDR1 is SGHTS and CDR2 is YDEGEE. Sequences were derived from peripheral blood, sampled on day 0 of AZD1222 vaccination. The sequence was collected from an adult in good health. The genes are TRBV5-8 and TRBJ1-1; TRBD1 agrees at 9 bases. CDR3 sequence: CATGQGSLKTEAFF. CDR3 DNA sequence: TGTGCCACCGGACAGGGGTCCCTGAAGACTGAAGCTTTCTTT. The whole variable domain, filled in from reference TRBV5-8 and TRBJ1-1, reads EAGVTQSPTHLIKTRGQQATLRCSPISGHTSVYWYQQALGLGLQFLLWYDEGEERNRGNFPPRFSGRQFPNYSSELNVNALELEDSALYLCATGQGSLKTEAFFGQGTRLTVV.